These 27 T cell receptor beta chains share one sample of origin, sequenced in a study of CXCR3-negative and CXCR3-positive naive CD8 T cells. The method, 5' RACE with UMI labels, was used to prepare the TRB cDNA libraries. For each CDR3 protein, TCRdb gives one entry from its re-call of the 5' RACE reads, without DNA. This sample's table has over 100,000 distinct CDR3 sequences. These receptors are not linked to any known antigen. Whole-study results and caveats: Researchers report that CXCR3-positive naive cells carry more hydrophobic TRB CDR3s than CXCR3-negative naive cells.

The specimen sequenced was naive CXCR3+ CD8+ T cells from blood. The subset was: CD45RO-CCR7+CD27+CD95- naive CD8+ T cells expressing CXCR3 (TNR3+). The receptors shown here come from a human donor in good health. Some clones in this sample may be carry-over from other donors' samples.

This chain's CDR3 is CASSPSPGQGAYNEQFF. The rearrangement links TRBV12-3 or TRBV12-4 to TRBJ2-1; TCRdb gives TRBD1 as the D gene, but with no DNA this cannot be confirmed. CDR3 size: 17 residues.

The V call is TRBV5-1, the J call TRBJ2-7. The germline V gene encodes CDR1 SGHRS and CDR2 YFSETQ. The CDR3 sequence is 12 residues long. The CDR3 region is CASSFSSYEQYF. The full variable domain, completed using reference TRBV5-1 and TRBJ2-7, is KAGVTQTPRYLIKTRGQQVTLSCSPISGHRSVSWYQQTPGQGLQFLFEYFSETQRNKGNFPGRFSGRQFSNSRSEMNVSTLELGDSALYLCASSFSSYEQYFGPGTRLTVT.

The CDR3 loop reads CASSWGKGYVEQYF. The rearrangement links TRBV27 to TRBJ2-7; TCRdb reports TRBD1, a call that lacks DNA to check it against. Germline V gene lookup returns CDR1 MNHEY and CDR2 SMNVEV (reference sequence). The CDR3 is made up of 14 amino acids.

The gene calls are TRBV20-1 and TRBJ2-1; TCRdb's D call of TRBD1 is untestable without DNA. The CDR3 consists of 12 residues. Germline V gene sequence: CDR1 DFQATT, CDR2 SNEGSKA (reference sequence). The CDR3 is CSATAPRLEQFF.

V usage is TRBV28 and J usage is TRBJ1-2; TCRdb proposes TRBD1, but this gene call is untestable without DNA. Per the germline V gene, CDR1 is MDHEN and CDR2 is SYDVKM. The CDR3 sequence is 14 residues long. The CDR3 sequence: CASSLTGAPYGYTF.

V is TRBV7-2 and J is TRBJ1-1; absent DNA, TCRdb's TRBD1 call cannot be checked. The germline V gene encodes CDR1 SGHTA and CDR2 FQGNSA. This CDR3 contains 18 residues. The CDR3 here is CASSSGGPQGVGDTEAFF.

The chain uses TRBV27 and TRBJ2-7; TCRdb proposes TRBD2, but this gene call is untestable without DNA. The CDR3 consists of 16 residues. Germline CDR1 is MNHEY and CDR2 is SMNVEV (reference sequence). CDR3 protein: CASSLSLAGVSYEQYF.

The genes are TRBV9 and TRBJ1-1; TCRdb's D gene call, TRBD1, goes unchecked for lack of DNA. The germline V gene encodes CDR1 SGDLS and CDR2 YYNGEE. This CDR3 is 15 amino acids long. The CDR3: CASSEEGEVYTEAFF.

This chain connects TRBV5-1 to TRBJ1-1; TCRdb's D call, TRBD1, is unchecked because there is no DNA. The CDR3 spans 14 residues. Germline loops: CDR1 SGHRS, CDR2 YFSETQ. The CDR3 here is CASSLGGASTEAFF.

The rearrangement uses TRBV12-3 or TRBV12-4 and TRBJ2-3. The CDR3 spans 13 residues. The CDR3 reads CASTHSGWLTQYF.

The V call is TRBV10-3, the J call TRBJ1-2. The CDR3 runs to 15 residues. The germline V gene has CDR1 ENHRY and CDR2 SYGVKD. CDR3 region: CAISESVGQLYGYTF.

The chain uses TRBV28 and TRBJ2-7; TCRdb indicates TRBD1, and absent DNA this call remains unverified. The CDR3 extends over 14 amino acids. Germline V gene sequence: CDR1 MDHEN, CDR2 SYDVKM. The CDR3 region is CASKDRALPYEQYF. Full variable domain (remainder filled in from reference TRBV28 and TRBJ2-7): DVKVTQSSRYLVKRTGEKVFLECVQDMDHENMFWYRQDPGLGLRLIYFSYDVKMKEKGDIPEGYSVSREKKERFSLILESASTNQTSMYLCASKDRALPYEQYFGPGTRLTVT.

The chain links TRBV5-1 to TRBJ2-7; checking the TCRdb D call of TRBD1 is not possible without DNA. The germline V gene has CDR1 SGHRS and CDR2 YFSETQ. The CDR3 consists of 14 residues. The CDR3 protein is CASSPGQVGYEQYF. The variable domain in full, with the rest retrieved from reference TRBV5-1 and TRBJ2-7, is KAGVTQTPRYLIKTRGQQVTLSCSPISGHRSVSWYQQTPGQGLQFLFEYFSETQRNKGNFPGRFSGRQFSNSRSEMNVSTLELGDSALYLCASSPGQVGYEQYFGPGTRLTVT.

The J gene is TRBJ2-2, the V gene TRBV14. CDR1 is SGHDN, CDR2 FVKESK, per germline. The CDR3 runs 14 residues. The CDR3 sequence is CASSQLGNTGELFF.

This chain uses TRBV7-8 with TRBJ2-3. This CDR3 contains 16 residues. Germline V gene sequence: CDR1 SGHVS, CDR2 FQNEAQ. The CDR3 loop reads CASSSRRGIRDHTQYF. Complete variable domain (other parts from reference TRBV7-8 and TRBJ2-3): GAGVSQSPRYKVAKRGQDVALRCDPISGHVSLFWYQQALGQGPEFLTYFQNEAQLDKSGLPSDRFFAERPEGSVSTLKIQRTQQEDSAVYLCASSSRRGIRDHTQYFGPGTRLTVL.

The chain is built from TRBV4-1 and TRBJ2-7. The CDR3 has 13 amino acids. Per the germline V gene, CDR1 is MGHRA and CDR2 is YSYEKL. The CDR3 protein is CACAAWSSYEQYF.

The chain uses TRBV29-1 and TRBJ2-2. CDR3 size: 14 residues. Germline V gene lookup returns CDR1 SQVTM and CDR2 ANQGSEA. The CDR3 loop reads CSVVGSTNTGELFF.

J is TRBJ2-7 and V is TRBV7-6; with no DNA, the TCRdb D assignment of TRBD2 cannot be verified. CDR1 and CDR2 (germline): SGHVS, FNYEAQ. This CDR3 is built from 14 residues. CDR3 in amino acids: CASSSTIREEEQYF.

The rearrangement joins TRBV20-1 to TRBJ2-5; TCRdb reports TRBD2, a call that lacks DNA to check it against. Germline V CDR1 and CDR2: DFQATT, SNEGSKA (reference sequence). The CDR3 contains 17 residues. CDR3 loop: CSASHPELHENQETQYF.

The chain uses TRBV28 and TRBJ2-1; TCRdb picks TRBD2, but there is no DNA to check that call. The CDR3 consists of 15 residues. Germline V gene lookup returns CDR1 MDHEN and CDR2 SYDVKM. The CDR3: CASSLEREFSDEQFF.

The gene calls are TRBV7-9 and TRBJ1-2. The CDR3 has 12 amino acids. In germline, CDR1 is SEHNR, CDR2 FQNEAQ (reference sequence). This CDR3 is CASSLRADGYTF.

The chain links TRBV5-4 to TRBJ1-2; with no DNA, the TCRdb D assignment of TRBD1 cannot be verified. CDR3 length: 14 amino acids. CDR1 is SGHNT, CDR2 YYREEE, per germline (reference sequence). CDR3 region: CASSPIGQGKGYTF.

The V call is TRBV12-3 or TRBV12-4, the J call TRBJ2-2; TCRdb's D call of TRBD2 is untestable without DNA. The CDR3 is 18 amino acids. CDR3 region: CASSLATSGAIGTGELFF.

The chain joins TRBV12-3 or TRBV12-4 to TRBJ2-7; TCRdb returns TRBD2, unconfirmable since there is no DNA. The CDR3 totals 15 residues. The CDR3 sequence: CASSSDSGTSYEQYF.

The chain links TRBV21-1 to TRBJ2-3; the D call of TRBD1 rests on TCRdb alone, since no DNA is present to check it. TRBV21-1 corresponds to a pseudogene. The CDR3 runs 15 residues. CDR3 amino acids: CASKNSRGAADTQYF.

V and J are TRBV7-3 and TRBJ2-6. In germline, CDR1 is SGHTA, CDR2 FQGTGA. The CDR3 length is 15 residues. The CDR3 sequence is CASSLLGSGANVLTF. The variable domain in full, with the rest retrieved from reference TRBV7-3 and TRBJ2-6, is GAGVSQTPSNKVTEKGKYVELRCDPISGHTALYWYRQSLGQGPEFLIYFQGTGAADDSGLPNDRFFAVRPEGSVSTLKIQRTERGDSAVYLCASSLLGSGANVLTFGAGSRLTVL.

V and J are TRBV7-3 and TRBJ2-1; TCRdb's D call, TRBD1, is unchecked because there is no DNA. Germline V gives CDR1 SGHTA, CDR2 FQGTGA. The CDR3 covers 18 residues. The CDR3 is CASSSAGTFEYSYNEQFF.